The TCR beta chain described here comes from a study of cytomegalovirus exposure and HLA in healthy donors. The CDR3 consists of 14 residues. Germline CDR1 SGDLS, CDR2 YYNGEE. Trimming took 2 bases from V and 5 from J; bases not matched to a gene: 2. Healthy bone marrow donors supplied every sample. Study-wide findings and caveats: Most TCR beta V segments were productive about 90% or about 30% of the time in an earlier analysis.

Points on this clone: Its antigen is unidentified. The sample carries other DNA sequences with the same CDR3.

PCR was performed using 60 Vbeta and 13 Jbeta primers. The method was immunoSEQ multiplex PCR; TCRdb's version includes in-frame clones alone and lacks a portion of them. This sample yields roughly 140,000 clones, of which around 84% are seen a single time; 2% to 2.5% belongs to the top ten. The TCR originated in a boy younger than 10 in good health and CMV-seronegative. The sample consisted of PBMCs. The V and J genes are TRBV9 and TRBJ2-2; TRBD2 matches at 8 bases. The CDR3 loop reads CASSVGGGTGELFF. The DNA for the CDR3 is TGTGCCAGCAGCGTGGGCGGGGGGACCGGGGAGCTGTTTTTT. Based on the CDR3 plus reference TRBV9 and TRBJ2-2, the full variable domain is DSGVTQTPKHLITATGQRVTLRCSPRSGDLSVYWYQQSLDQGLQFLIQYYNGEERAKGNILERFSAQQFPDLHSELNLSSLELGDSALYFCASSVGGGTGELFFGEGSRLTVL.